A single sample is the source of the 14 T cell receptor beta chains below, sequenced in a study of CD8 T cells in ankylosing spondylitis. Each CDR3 protein gets one entry after TCRdb re-called the 5' RACE reads with MiXCR. The profile shows 200,000 to 300,000 distinct CDR3 sequences, 8% to 9% of them singletons. Material for sequencing was blood, either unsorted or a sorted T cell fraction (not recorded which). The receptor source for this set is a female donor with ankylosing spondylitis or in good health (not recorded which).

This clonotype was observed many times. V usage is TRBV5-1 and J usage is TRBJ2-7, with 8 bases lining up with TRBD1. The CDR3 is made up of 14 amino acids. Germline loops: CDR1 SGHRS, CDR2 YFSETQ. After removal of 4 bases from V and 3 bases from J, the junction contained 6 bases not matched to a gene. This CDR3 is CASSDTGGSYEQYF. The CDR3 coding sequence is TGCGCCAGCAGCGATACAGGGGGAAGCTACGAGCAGTACTTC.

This clonotype was counted at least ten times. The chain is built from TRBV7-8 and TRBJ1-5; 9 nucleotides match TRBD1. With 4 bases clipped from V and 3 bases from J, the junction kept 4 bases outside the gene matches. The germline CDR1 and CDR2 sequences are SGHVS and FQNEAQ. The CDR3 contains 15 residues. Here the CDR3 reads CASSSDRGFNQPQHF. CDR3 DNA sequence: TGTGCCAGCAGCTCGGACAGGGGCTTCAATCAGCCCCAGCATTTT. Variable domain in full (rest from reference TRBV7-8 and TRBJ1-5): GAGVSQSPRYKVAKRGQDVALRCDPISGHVSLFWYQQALGQGPEFLTYFQNEAQLDKSGLPSDRFFAERPEGSVSTLKIQRTQQEDSAVYLCASSSDRGFNQPQHFGDGTRLSIL.

This clonotype showed up many times. The chain uses TRBV28 and TRBJ1-6, with no clear D. V dropped 2 bases and J dropped 6 bases, with 11 bases sitting between them. CDR1 is MDHEN, CDR2 SYDVKM, per germline. The CDR3 spans 15 residues. CDR3 sequence reads: CASSLRHLSNSPLHF. CDR3 in DNA: TGTGCCAGCAGTTTAAGACACCTTTCTAATTCACCCCTCCACTTT.

This clonotype has at least ten counts. Here the CDR3 reads CASSPDPVGSYNEQFF. The CDR3 DNA reads TGCGCCAGCAGCCCCGACCCCGTTGGATCCTACAATGAGCAGTTCTTC. V gene TRBV5-1 combines with J gene TRBJ2-1; D is unclear. The CDR3 is 16 residues long. V was clipped by 4 bases and J by 1 base, with 15 bases between them. Looked up from germline, CDR1 is SGHRS and CDR2 is YFSETQ.

This clonotype was found many times. The V call is TRBV7-6, the J call TRBJ2-3; D is unclear. The germline V and J ends were trimmed by 6 bases and 0 bases, with 13 bases remaining between them. CDR3 length equals 15 residues. Germline V gives CDR1 SGHVS, CDR2 FNYEAQ. The CDR3 region has the DNA TGTGCCAGCAGACTCACAGAGTTTAGCACAGATACGCAGTATTTT. This encodes CASRLTEFSTDTQYF. Combining the CDR3 with reference TRBV7-6 and TRBJ2-3 gives the whole variable domain GAGVSQSPRYKVTKRGQDVALRCDPISGHVSLYWYRQALGQGPEFLTYFNYEAQQDKSGLPNDRFSAERPEGSISTLTIQRTEQRDSAMYRCASRLTEFSTDTQYFGPGTRLTVL.

The chain employs TRBV5-6 and TRBJ2-1; no firm D call. CDR1 SGHDT and CDR2 YYEEEE come from the germline V gene. Between the trimmed V and J ends, which lost 0 bases and 8 bases, there was a span of 15 bases. CDR3 length: 15 residues. CDR3 DNA sequence: TGTGCCAGCAGCTTGGAGTGGGCCGTGAAGGATGAGCAGTTCTTC. Translating gives CASSLEWAVKDEQFF.

In regard to this clonotype: A read error may explain this, as a much larger clone is one base away. This chain links TRBV5-1 with TRBJ2-7; unclear D gene. Germline V gene data show CDR1 as SGHRS and CDR2 as YFSETQ. The CDR3 contains 15 residues. CDR3 DNA sequence: TGCGCCAGCAGCTTGGTTGGTCAGGCAGCCTACGGGCAGTACTTC. Translating it yields CASSLVGQAAYGQYF.

This clonotype was picked up many times. The chain employs TRBV19 and TRBJ2-1; 7 bases are shared with TRBD2. The CDR3 covers 14 residues. Germline CDR1 and CDR2: LNHDA and SQIVND (reference sequence). V dropped 0 bases and J dropped 6; count of bases not matched to a gene: 2. The CDR3 loop reads CASSIDVAGNEQFF. CDR3 DNA: TGTGCCAGTAGTATAGACGTAGCGGGCAATGAGCAGTTCTTC.

On this clonotype: A much larger clone lies a single base off, so this may be a read error. The chain combines TRBV12-3 or TRBV12-4 with TRBJ1-5, with a weak D call TRBD1 (6 bases). The CDR3 is 16 amino acids. The V gene lost 3 bases and the J gene lost 0 bases, with 12 bases spanning the gap. The CDR3 reads CASSFLDRNSNQPQHF. DNA of the CDR3: TGTGCCAGCAGTTTCCTGGACAGAAATAGCAATCAGCCCCAGCATTTT.

By share, this clonotype ranks as medium-sized. The chain links TRBV29-1 to TRBJ2-3, with D unresolved. The V end was cut by 4 bases, the J end by 6 bases, with 8 bases between. CDR1 and CDR2 from the germline V gene are SQVTM and ANQGSEA. The CDR3 loop spans 11 amino acids. CDR3 bases: TGCAGCGTTGGGAACGAGGATACGCAGTATTTT. As protein: CSVGNEDTQYF.

This chain uses TRBV29-1 with TRBJ2-5, with 8 bases aligning to TRBD1. V lost 6 bases, J lost 4 bases, and 7 bases stayed unmatched. Germline CDR1 and CDR2: SQVTM and ANQGSEA. There are 13 residues in the CDR3. The CDR3 protein is CSVGQAMGETQYF. The CDR3 DNA sequence: TGCAGCGTGGGACAGGCCATGGGAGAGACCCAGTACTTC. Full variable domain (missing parts from reference TRBV29-1 and TRBJ2-5): SAVISQKPSRDICQRGTSLTIQCQVDSQVTMMFWYRQQPGQSLTLIATANQGSEATYESGFVIDKFPISRPNLTFSTLTVSNMSPEDSSIYLCSVGQAMGETQYFGPGTRLLVL.

This clonotype was observed many times. The gene calls are TRBV5-1 and TRBJ2-1; 13 bases are shared with TRBD2. V gave up 3 bases and J gave up 5 bases; unmatched junction bases: 5. The CDR3 consists of 16 residues. Germline CDR1 SGHRS, CDR2 YFSETQ. The CDR3 loop is CASSWSGTSGDNEQFF. The DNA of the CDR3 is TGCGCCAGCAGCTGGTCCGGGACTAGCGGGGACAATGAGCAGTTCTTC. The whole variable domain, remainder taken from reference TRBV5-1 and TRBJ2-1, is KAGVTQTPRYLIKTRGQQVTLSCSPISGHRSVSWYQQTPGQGLQFLFEYFSETQRNKGNFPGRFSGRQFSNSRSEMNVSTLELGDSALYLCASSWSGTSGDNEQFFGPGTRLTVL.

This clonotype was found many times. The germline gene is not matched at one end of the junction; a read error may be the cause. The V gene is TRBV20-1, the J gene TRBJ1-1; D ambiguous. The CDR3 has 12 residues. Germline CDR1 is DFQATT and CDR2 is SNEGSKA (reference sequence). The DNA for the CDR3 is TGCAGTGCTAGCTCGGGTGACACTGGAGCTTTCTTT. It codes for CSASSGDTGAFF.

The V gene is TRBV5-1, the J gene TRBJ2-7; 10 bases align to TRBD1. The CDR3 covers 15 residues. With V trimmed by 3 bases and J by 3 bases, 6 bases remained unmatched. Germline CDR1 is SGHRS and CDR2 is YFSETQ. CDR3 region: CASSSRGDRGYEQYF. In DNA form, the CDR3 reads TGCGCCAGCAGCTCTAGAGGGGACAGGGGCTACGAGCAGTACTTC.